The sequence of this TCR beta chain was determined in a study of CD8 T cells in ankylosing spondylitis. Findings and limits, study-wide: Existing reports had already noted some motif variants in reactive arthritis synovial fluid and blood. Eight or nine highly homologous variants made up a TCR beta motif that seemed to typify ankylosing spondylitis blood. Relatively rare in peripheral blood, disease-linked clones were also CD8+. Disease-linked clones reportedly showed significant enrichment in matched ankylosing spondylitis synovial fluid.

TCRdb called the 5' RACE reads again in MiXCR, with one record for every CDR3 protein. This sample has around 230,000 distinct CDR3 sequences, with 8% to 9% found just once. This clonotype occurred many times. Its matching antigen is unknown. The germline gives CDR1 SGHRS, CDR2 YFSETQ. Trimming took 0 bases from V and 0 from J, leaving 12 bases between them. CDR3 length: 16 amino acids. Sequencing was carried out using blood, either unsorted or a sorted T cell fraction (not recorded which). The sequence was collected from a female donor with ankylosing spondylitis or in good health (not recorded which). This rearrangement joins TRBV5-1 to TRBJ1-1, with D possibly matching TRBD1 (6 bases). The CDR3 coding sequence is TGCGCCAGCAGCTTGGAACGGGGGCCTTTGAACACTGAAGCTTTCTTT. Encoded protein: CASSLERGPLNTEAFF.